This T cell receptor (beta chain) was sequenced during a study of OX40 agonist ivuxolimab in advanced cancers. Study context: Cohort: more than 75% men, mean age around 61, aged roughly 20 to 79.

The repertoire was sequenced with immunoSEQ multiplex PCR; TCRdb's copy has only in-frame clones and lacks some. The table shows around 95,000 clones, with approximately 89% occurring only once. The sequence was collected from an adult with an advanced solid tumor such as melanoma, head and neck, liver or kidney cancer. Source: CD4+ or CD8+ T cells sorted from blood, taken in a trial of the OX40 agonist ivuxolimab.

In nucleotides, the CDR3 is TGTGCCAGCAGCCAGCTCGGGGAGCAGTACTTC. Translation: CASSQLGEQYF. The chain joins TRBV9 to TRBJ2-7, with no clear D. V was cut by 4 bases and J by 7 bases, with 9 bases left in between. The CDR3 covers 11 residues. The germline CDR1 and CDR2 sequences are SGDLS and YYNGEE.